This is a list of T cell receptor beta chains from one sample in a study of blood T cell repertoires in COVID-19. Generated by immunoSEQ multiplex PCR, the TCRdb table keeps only in-frame clones and is missing some. The sample yields 200,000 to 300,000 clones, roughly 88% seen once. The sample taken for sequencing was peripheral blood. The receptors were gathered from a human donor in a cohort sampled during active COVID-19. Each CDR3 is given with its conserved first and last residue. D genes are given only for firm matches. Clone size, where shown, is once, few, many, or a class for clones that have expanded.

-	TRBV28	-	TRBJ1-2	CASSLGGGHYGYTF	TGTGCCAGCAGTTTAGGAGGAGGGCACTATGGCTACACCTTC
-	TRBV4-1	-	TRBJ2-7	CASSLRPGPGYEQYF	TGCGCCAGCAGCCTTCGCCCCGGTCCAGGCTACGAGCAGTACTTC
-	TRBV30	TRBD1	TRBJ1-4	CALDVGTGSTNEKLFF	TGTGCCTTGGACGTAGGGACAGGGTCAACTAATGAAAAACTGTTTTTT
few	TRBV28	-	TRBJ2-7	CASSPLPGEQYF	TGTGCCAGCAGCCCTCTCCCGGGGGAGCAGTACTTC
-	TRBV24-1	-	TRBJ2-7	CATSDPQDVDRRYEQYF	TGTGCCACCAGTGATCCCCAGGACGTCGACAGGCGTTACGAGCAGTACTTC
once	TRBV3-1/TRBV3-2	-	TRBJ1-1	CASSDPGHLTEAFF	TGTGCCAGCAGCGACCCGGGACACCTCACTGAAGCTTTCTTT
-	TRBV4-2	-	TRBJ1-4	CASSQDARGNIATNEKLFF	TGTGCCAGCAGCCAAGATGCCAGGGGAAATATTGCAACTAATGAAAAACTGTTTTTT
-	TRBV19	-	TRBJ2-5	CASSPREWETQYF	TGTGCCAGTAGCCCTCGGGAGTGGGAGACCCAGTACTTC
-	TRBV7-8	TRBD1	TRBJ2-4	CASSSHRQGAKNIQYF	TGTGCCAGCAGCTCACATCGACAGGGGGCCAAAAACATTCAGTACTTC
-	TRBV30	TRBD1	TRBJ2-7	CAFHRGSEQYF	TGTGCCTTTCACAGGGGGAGCGAGCAGTACTTC
-	TRBV5-6	-	TRBJ2-7	CASTLPDLPYEQYF	TGTGCCAGCACCCTACCCGACTTGCCCTACGAGCAGTACTTC
-	TRBV9	-	TRBJ2-7	CASSLTPGTYEQYF	TGTGCCAGCAGCCTTACGCCAGGGACCTACGAGCAGTACTTC